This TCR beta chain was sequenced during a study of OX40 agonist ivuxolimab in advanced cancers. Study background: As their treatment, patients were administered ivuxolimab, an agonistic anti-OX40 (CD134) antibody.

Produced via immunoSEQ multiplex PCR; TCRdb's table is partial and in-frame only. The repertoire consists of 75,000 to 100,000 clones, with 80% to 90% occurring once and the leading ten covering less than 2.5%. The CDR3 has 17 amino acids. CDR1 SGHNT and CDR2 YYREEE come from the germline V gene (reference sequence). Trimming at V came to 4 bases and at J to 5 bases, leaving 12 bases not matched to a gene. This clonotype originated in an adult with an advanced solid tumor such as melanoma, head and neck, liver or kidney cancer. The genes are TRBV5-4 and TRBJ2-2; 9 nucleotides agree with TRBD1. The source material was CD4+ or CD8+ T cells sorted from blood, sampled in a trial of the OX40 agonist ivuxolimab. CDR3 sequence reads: CASSVGGTGLRTGELFF. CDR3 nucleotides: TGTGCCAGCAGCGTCGGTGGGACAGGGCTCCGGACCGGGGAGCTGTTTTTT. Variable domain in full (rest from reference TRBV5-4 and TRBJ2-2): ETGVTQSPTHLIKTRGQQVTLRCSSQSGHNTVSWYQQALGQGPQFIFQYYREEENGRGNFPPRFSGLQFPNYSSELNVNALELDDSALYLCASSVGGTGLRTGELFFGEGSRLTVL.